Below, one TCR beta chain is given with its context. The antigen is undetermined. The data stem from a study of T cells in tuberculosis. In the study overall: A South African cohort included IGRA-negative adolescents, latently infected IGRA-positive adolescents and adults with active tuberculosis.

Germline V gives CDR1 SGHNT, CDR2 YYREEE (reference sequence). The CDR3 length is 13 residues. Trimming took 4 bases from V and 5 from J; bases not matched to a gene: 3. TCRdb keeps only in-frame clones here, not all; method: immunoSEQ multiplex PCR. The sample includes tens of thousands of clones, around 93% seen only once; the top ten take around 7.7%. Notes on the study in general: GEM motif frequencies gave 60% to 70% accuracy; the GMM repertoire gave almost 90%.

Sequencing used PBMCs. The V and J genes are TRBV5-4 and TRBJ2-7, with 10 bases fitting TRBD1. This TCR was sampled from a donor between 10 and 35 years old with latent tuberculosis or without tuberculosis infection. Some clones in this sample may be carry-over from other donors' samples. The CDR3 loop is CASSIGQGDEQYF. Here the CDR3 DNA reads TGTGCCAGCAGCATCGGACAGGGGGACGAGCAGTACTTC.